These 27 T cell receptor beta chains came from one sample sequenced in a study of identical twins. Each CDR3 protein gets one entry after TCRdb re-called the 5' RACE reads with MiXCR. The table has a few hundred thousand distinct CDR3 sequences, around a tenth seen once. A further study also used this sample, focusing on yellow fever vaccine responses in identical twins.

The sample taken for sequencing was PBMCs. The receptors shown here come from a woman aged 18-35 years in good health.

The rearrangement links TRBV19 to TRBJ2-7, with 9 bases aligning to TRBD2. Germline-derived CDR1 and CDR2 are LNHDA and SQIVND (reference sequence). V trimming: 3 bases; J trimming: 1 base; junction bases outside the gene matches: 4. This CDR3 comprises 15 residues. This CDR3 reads CASSISSGDSYEQYF. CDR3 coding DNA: TGTGCCAGTAGTATTTCTAGCGGGGATTCCTACGAGCAGTACTTC.

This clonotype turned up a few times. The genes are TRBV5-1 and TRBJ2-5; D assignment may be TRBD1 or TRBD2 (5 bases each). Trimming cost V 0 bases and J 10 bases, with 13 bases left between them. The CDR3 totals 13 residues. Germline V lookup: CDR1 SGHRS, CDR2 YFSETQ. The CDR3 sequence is CASSLAGTTGQYF. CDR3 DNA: TGCGCCAGCAGCTTGGCCGGGACGACGGGCCAGTACTTC.

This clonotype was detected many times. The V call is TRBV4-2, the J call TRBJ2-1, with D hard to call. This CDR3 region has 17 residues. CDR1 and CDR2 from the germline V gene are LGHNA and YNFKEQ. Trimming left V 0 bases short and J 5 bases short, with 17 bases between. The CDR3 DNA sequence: TGTGCCAGCAGCCAAGATCTCGCAGGCTTGGTCCACAATGAGCAGTTCTTC. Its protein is CASSQDLAGLVHNEQFF.

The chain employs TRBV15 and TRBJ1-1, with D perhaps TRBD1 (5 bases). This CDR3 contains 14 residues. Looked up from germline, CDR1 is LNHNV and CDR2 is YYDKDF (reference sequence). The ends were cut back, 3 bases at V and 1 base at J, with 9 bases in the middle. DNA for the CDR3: TGTGCCACCAGCAGTACTCAGGGGAACACTGAAGCTTTCTTT. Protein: CATSSTQGNTEAFF.

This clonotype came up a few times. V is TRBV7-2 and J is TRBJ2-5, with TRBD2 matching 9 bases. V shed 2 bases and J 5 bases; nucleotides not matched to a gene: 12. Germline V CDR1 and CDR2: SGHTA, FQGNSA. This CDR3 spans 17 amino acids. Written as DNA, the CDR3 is TGTGCCAGCAGCTTATTCCCTGGAGCGGGAGGCGGTGAGACCCAGTACTTC. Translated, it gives CASSLFPGAGGGETQYF.

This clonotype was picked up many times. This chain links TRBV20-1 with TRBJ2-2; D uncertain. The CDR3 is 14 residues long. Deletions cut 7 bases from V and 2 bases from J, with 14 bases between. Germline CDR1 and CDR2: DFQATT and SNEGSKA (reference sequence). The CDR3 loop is CSVKRGDNTGELFF. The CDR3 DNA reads TGCAGTGTTAAAAGAGGAGACAACACCGGGGAGCTGTTTTTT.

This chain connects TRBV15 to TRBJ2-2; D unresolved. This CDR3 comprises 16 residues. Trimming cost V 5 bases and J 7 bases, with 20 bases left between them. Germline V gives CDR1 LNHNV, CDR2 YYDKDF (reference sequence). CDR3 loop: CATSSPLNPGGGELFF. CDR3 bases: TGTGCCACCAGCTCTCCCCTGAATCCGGGTGGCGGGGAGCTGTTTTTT. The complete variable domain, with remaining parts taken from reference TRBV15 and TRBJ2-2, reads DAMVIQNPRYQVTQFGKPVTLSCSQTLNHNVMYWYQQKSSQAPKLLFHYYDKDFNNEADTPDNFQSRRPNTSFCFLDIRSPGLGDTAMYLCATSSPLNPGGGELFFGEGSRLTVL.

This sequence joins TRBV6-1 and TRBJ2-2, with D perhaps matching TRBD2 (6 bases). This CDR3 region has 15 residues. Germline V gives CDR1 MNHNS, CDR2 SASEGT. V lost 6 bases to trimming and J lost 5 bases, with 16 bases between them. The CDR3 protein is CASRPTRMGTGELFF. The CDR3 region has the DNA TGTGCCAGCAGACCGACTAGGATGGGGACCGGGGAGCTGTTTTTT.

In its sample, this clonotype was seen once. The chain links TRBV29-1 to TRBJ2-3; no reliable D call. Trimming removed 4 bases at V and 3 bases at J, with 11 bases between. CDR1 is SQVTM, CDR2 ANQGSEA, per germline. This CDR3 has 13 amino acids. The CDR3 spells CSVGNSQTDTQYF. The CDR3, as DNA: TGCAGCGTTGGTAACTCGCAGACAGATACGCAGTATTTT.

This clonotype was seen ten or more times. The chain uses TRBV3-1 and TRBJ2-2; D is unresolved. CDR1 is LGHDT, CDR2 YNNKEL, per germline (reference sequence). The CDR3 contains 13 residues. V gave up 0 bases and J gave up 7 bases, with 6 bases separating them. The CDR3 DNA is TGTGCCAGCAGCCAAGAAGTCCGCGGGGAGCTGTTTTTT. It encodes CASSQEVRGELFF.

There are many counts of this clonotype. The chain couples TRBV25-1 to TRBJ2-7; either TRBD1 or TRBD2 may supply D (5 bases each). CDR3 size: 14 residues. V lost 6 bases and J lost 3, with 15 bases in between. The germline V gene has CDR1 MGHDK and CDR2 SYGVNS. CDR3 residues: CASSMGPQGYEQYF. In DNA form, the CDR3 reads TGTGCCAGCAGCATGGGACCGCAGGGCTACGAGCAGTACTTC.

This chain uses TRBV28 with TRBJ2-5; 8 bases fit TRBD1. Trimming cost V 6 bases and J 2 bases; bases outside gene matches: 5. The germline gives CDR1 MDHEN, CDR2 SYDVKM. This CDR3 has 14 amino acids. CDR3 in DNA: TGTGCCAGCAGGGGGACAGGCCTACAAGAGACCCAGTACTTC. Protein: CASRGTGLQETQYF. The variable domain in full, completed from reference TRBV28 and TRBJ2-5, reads DVKVTQSSRYLVKRTGEKVFLECVQDMDHENMFWYRQDPGLGLRLIYFSYDVKMKEKGDIPEGYSVSREKKERFSLILESASTNQTSMYLCASRGTGLQETQYFGPGTRLLVL.

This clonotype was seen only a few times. CDR3 nucleotide sequence: TGTGCCAGCAGTTACTCGGGTCTGCCAACAGGACTAGGCACAGATACGCAGTATTTT. This encodes CASSYSGLPTGLGTDTQYF. The J gene is TRBJ2-3, the V gene TRBV6-5, with 7 positions matching TRBD2. Germline values: CDR1 MNHEY, CDR2 SVGAGI. This CDR3 spans 19 amino acids. V was clipped by 0 bases and J by 1 base; unmatched bases: 13.

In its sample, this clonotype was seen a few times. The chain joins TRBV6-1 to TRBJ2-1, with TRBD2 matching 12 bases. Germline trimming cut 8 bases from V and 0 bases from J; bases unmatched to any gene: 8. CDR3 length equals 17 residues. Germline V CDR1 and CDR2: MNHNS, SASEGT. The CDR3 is CASSGTSGSSSYNEQFF. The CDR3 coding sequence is TGTGCCAGCTCCGGGACTAGCGGGTCGAGCTCCTACAATGAGCAGTTCTTC.

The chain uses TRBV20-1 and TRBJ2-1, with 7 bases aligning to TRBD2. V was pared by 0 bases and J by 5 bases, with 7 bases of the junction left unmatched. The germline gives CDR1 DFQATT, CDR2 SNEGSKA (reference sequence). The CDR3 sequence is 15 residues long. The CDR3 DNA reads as TGCAGTGCTAGAGATACCCTAGCGGTTCACAATGAGCAGTTCTTC. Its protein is CSARDTLAVHNEQFF.

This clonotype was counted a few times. CDR3 sequence reads: CAISESTGRVGQETQYF. The CDR3, as DNA: TGTGCCATCAGTGAGTCGACGGGGCGGGTTGGCCAAGAGACCCAGTACTTC. This rearrangement joins TRBV10-3 to TRBJ2-5; D may be TRBD1 or TRBD2 (5 bases each). The CDR3 contains 17 residues. CDR1 is ENHRY and CDR2 is SYGVKD in the germline V gene. V lost 0 bases, J lost 1 base, and 15 bases lay in between.

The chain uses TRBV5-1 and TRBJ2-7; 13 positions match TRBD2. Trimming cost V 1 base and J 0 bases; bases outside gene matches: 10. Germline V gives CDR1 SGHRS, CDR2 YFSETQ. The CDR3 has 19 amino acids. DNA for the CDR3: TGCGCCAGCAGCTTGACCCCGGCGGGACTAGCGGGAATCTCCTACGAGCAGTACTTC. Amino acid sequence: CASSLTPAGLAGISYEQYF.

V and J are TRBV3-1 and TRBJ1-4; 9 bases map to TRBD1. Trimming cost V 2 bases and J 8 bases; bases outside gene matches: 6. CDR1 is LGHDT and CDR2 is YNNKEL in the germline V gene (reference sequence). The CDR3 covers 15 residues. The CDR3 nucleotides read TGTGCCAGCAGCCAAAGAACAGGGGGCTGGGAAAAACTGTTTTTT. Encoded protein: CASSQRTGGWEKLFF.

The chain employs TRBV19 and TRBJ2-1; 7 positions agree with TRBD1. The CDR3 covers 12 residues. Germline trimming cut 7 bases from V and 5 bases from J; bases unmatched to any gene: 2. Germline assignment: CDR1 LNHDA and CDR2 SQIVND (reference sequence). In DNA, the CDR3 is TGTGCCAGTAATGACAGGGACAATGAGCAGTTCTTC. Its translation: CASNDRDNEQFF.

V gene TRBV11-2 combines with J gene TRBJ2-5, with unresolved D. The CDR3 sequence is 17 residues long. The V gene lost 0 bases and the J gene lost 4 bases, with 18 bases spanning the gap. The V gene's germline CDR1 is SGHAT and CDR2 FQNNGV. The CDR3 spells CASSLDTKPLRIETQYF. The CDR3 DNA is TGTGCCAGCAGCTTAGATACTAAGCCCCTGAGGATAGAGACCCAGTACTTC. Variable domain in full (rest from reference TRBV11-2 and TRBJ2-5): EAGVAQSPRYKIIEKRQSVAFWCNPISGHATLYWYQQILGQGPKLLIQFQNNGVVDDSQLPKDRFSAERLKGVDSTLKIQPAKLEDSAVYLCASSLDTKPLRIETQYFGPGTRLLVL.

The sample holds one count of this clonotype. CDR3 in DNA: TGCGCCAGCAGCTTGGGCGGCCTTGAAGCTTTCTTT. Its translation is CASSLGGLEAFF. This sequence joins TRBV5-1 and TRBJ1-1, with unresolved D. In germline, CDR1 is SGHRS, CDR2 YFSETQ. The CDR3 totals 12 residues. Trimming took off 0 bases at V and 7 bases at J, with 7 bases between the two ends.

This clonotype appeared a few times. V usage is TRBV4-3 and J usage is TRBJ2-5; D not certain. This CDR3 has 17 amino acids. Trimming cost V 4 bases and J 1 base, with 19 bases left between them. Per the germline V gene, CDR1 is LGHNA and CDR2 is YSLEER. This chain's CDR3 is CASSPTWPVGGQETQYF. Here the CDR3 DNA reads TGCGCCAGCAGCCCAACCTGGCCTGTCGGCGGCCAAGAGACCCAGTACTTC.

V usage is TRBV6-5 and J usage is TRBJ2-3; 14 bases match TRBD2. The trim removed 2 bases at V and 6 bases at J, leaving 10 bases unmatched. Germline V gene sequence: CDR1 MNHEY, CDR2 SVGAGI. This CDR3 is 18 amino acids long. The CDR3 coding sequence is TGTGCCAGCAGTTACGAACCACGACTAGCGGGGGGGCGCGATACGCAGTATTTT. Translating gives CASSYEPRLAGGRDTQYF.

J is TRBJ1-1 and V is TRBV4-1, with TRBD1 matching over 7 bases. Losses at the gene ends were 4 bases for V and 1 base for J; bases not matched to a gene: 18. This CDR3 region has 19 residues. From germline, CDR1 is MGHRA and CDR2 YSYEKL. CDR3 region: CASSRDDREGFRANTEAFF. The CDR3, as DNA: TGCGCCAGCAGCCGCGACGACAGGGAGGGTTTCCGAGCGAACACTGAAGCTTTCTTT.

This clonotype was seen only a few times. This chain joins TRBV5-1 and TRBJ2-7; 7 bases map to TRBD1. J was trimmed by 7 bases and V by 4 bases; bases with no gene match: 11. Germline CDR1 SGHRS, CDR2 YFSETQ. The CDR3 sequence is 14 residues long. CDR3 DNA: TGCGCCAGCAGCAGCACCCCCGACAGGGTGGAGCAGTACTTC. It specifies CASSSTPDRVEQYF.

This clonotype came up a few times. The CDR3 reads CSARVSGARDTQYF. For the CDR3, the DNA is TGCAGTGCTAGAGTGTCGGGGGCCAGAGATACGCAGTATTTT. The chain uses TRBV20-1 and TRBJ2-3; D may be TRBD1 or TRBD2 (6 bases each). The CDR3 extends over 14 amino acids. The V gene's germline CDR1 is DFQATT and CDR2 SNEGSKA (reference sequence). V was pared by 1 base and J by 5 bases, with 13 bases between.

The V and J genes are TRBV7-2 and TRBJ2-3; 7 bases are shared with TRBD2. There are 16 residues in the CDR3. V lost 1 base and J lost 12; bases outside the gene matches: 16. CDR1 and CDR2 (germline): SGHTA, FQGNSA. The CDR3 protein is CASSLDGAGDNVFQYF. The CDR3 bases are TGTGCCAGCAGCTTAGATGGGGCGGGGGATAATGTATTCCAGTATTTT. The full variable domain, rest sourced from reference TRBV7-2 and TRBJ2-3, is GAGVSQSPSNKVTEKGKDVELRCDPISGHTALYWYRQSLGQGLEFLIYFQGNSAPDKSGLPSDRFSAERTGGSVSTLTIQRTQQEDSAVYLCASSLDGAGDNVFQYFGPGTRLTVL.